This T cell receptor beta chain was profiled in a study of blood T cell repertoires in COVID-19. A note on this clone: The identical CDR3 is also encoded by other nucleotide sequences in the sample.

Clinical history as reported by participants underpinned cohort assignment. J lost 3 bases, V lost 5 bases, and 9 bases had no gene match. There are 16 residues in the CDR3. From germline, CDR1 is SGHAT and CDR2 FQDESV (reference sequence). Authors' methods: Counts of nucleated cells, estimated from reference gene primer amplification, were obtained. The data were produced by immunoSEQ multiplex PCR, yet TCRdb's version contains in-frame clones alone and is incomplete. D and trimming come from the DNA, and the V and J calls and clone size come from that table. Seen here are approximately 300,000 clones, under 90% observed once, and the top ten hold 5.2%.

The source of this sequence is a man aged 55-75 years who had recovered from COVID-19. The chain employs TRBV11-1 and TRBJ2-1; 8 bases align to TRBD1. The sample comprised PBMCs or T cells enriched from blood (not recorded which). The chain's CDR3 is CASSPLGQGIYNEQFF. CDR3 nucleotides: TGTGCCAGCAGCCCGCTAGGACAGGGAATCTACAATGAGCAGTTCTTC. Full variable domain (rest looked up from reference TRBV11-1 and TRBJ2-1): EAEVAQSPRYKITEKSQAVAFWCDPISGHATLYWYRQILGQGPELLVQFQDESVVDDSQLPKDRFSAERLKGVDSTLKIQPAELGDSAMYLCASSPLGQGIYNEQFFGPGTRLTVL.